A selection of T cell receptor beta chains follows, all from one sample in a study of neoadjuvant anti-PD-1 for oral cavity cancer. Here immunoSEQ multiplex PCR was the method, and the copy in TCRdb shows in-frame clones only, minus some. The table shows approximately 23,000 clones, with under 55% occurring only once. The source material was tumor tissue, sampled after nivolumab (anti-PD-1) treatment. The receptors were gathered from a person aged 40 to 85 with oral cavity squamous cell carcinoma. Each CDR3 is given with its conserved first and last residue. Each record gives: D gene, J gene, V gene, clone size, CDR3 DNA, CDR3 protein. D genes are given only for firm matches. Where a row states a size, it is once, few, many or the class of an expanded clone; other rows omit it.

>TRBD1|TRBJ1-2|TRBV2|few
TGTGCCAGCAGTCTCGGACAGGCGAGGCTCTATGGCTACACCTTC
CASSLGQARLYGYTF
>-|TRBJ1-1|TRBV4-1|-
TGCGCCAGCAGCCCAAGGCAGGGTGGGACTGAAGCTTTCTTT
CASSPRQGGTEAFF
>TRBD1|TRBJ1-2|TRBV7-2|-
TGTGCCAGCAGCTTAGGGACAGGGGGCCATGGCTACACCTTC
CASSLGTGGHGYTF
>TRBD2|TRBJ2-1|TRBV9|-
TGTGCCAGCAGCACCCCAGCGGGGGCCCATTACAATGAGCAGTTCTTC
CASSTPAGAHYNEQFF
>-|TRBJ2-5|TRBV5-1|-
TGCGCCAGCAGCTTGGACGTGGAGACCCAGTACTTC
CASSLDVETQYF
>-|TRBJ2-2|TRBV7-2|-
TGTGCCAGCAGCTTACCAGTTAACACCGGGGAGCTGTTTTTT
CASSLPVNTGELFF
>-|TRBJ1-6|TRBV5-5|-
TGTGCCAGCAGTCCAGGGAATTTGGGTTCACCCCTCCACTTT
CASSPGNLGSPLHF
>TRBD2|TRBJ2-7|TRBV28|-
TGTGCCAGCAGTGCCCCTAGAGCGGGGGACTCCTACGAGCAGTACTTC
CASSAPRAGDSYEQYF
>TRBD1|TRBJ2-1|TRBV4-3|-
TGCGCCAGCAGCCCGGGACAGGGGGCTAGTGAGCAGTTCTTC
CASSPGQGASEQFF
>TRBD1|TRBJ2-5|TRBV2|once
TGTGCCAGCAGGGGACAGGGGGCCGTCGAGACCCAGTACTTC
CASRGQGAVETQYF
>-|TRBJ1-2|TRBV18|-
TGTGCCAGCTCACCACCGGATTATGGCTACACCTTC
CASSPPDYGYTF
>-|TRBJ1-4|TRBV7-9|few
TGTGCCAGCAGCTCGCCGAGACGGGCAACTAATGAAAAACTGTTTTTT
CASSSPRRATNEKLFF
>-|TRBJ2-1|TRBV7-6|many
TGTGCCAGCAGCTCAACGGCCTACAATGAGCAGTTCTTC
CASSSTAYNEQFF
>TRBD1|TRBJ1-2|TRBV9|few
TGTGCCAGCAGCGTCGAGGGACAGGCGGCGGCTGGCTACACCTTC
CASSVEGQAAAGYTF
>-|TRBJ1-5|TRBV15|-
TGTGCCACCAGCAGAGATCTTACAGGGCTTCAGCCCCAGCATTTT
CATSRDLTGLQPQHF
>-|TRBJ1-6|TRBV18|-
TGTGCCAGCTCACTTTCAGGGGAAAATTCACCCCTCCACTTT
CASSLSGENSPLHF
>-|TRBJ1-1|TRBV1|-
TGCACCAGCAGCCATTGTACGGACACTGAAGCTTTCTTT
CTSSHCTDTEAFF
>-|TRBJ1-5|TRBV6-5|few
TGTGCCAGCAGTCTAGGGTTGAGCAATCAGCCCCAGCATTTT
CASSLGLSNQPQHF
>-|TRBJ1-1|TRBV5-1|once
TGCGCCAGCAGCTTGGCTGGGAGGGAGGCTTTCTTT
CASSLAGREAFF
>-|TRBJ1-3|TRBV4-1|-
TGCGCCAGCAGCCAAGATTGGGGGGCGACGGCTGGAAACACCATATATTTT
CASSQDWGATAGNTIYF
>-|TRBJ2-5|TRBV4-3|-
TGCGCCAGCAGCCTCGGGACGCTAGGTCAAGAGACCCAGTACTTC
CASSLGTLGQETQYF
>TRBD1|TRBJ1-2|TRBV11-2|once
TGTGCCAGCAGCAAGGACAGGGGTTGGAGCTATGGCTACACCTTC
CASSKDRGWSYGYTF
>-|TRBJ1-3|TRBV12-5|-
TGTGCTAGTGTAGGGGCGAAGGGAAACACCATATATTTT
CASVGAKGNTIYF
>-|TRBJ2-2|TRBV7-2|-
TGTGCCAGCAGCTTTAGGGATAGGAGGAACACCGGGGAGCTGTTTTTT
CASSFRDRRNTGELFF
>TRBD2|TRBJ2-3|TRBV11-3|-
TGTGCCAGCAGCTCCAGCGGGGGCTACTTAGCAGATACGCAGTATTTT
CASSSSGGYLADTQYF
>-|TRBJ2-7|TRBV5-8|many
TGTGCCAGCAGAAACCGGGGAACCTACGAGCAGTACTTC
CASRNRGTYEQYF
>-|TRBJ2-3|TRBV6-5|-
TGTGCCAGCAGTGCCCCAAATACGCAGTATTTT
CASSAPNTQYF
>TRBD1|TRBJ2-7|TRBV5-1|-
TGCGCCAGCAGCTTGGCCAGTAGGACAGGGTCGGTCGAGCAGTACTTC
CASSLASRTGSVEQYF
>TRBD1|TRBJ2-3|TRBV7-9|-
TGTGCCAGCATCCCTAGGGGGCTCGGGTATACGCAGTATTTT
CASIPRGLGYTQYF
>-|TRBJ2-7|TRBV7-2|-
TGTGCCAGCAGCCCCGGATCCAGGGAGCAGTACTTC
CASSPGSREQYF
>-|TRBJ2-5|TRBV18|few
TGTGCCAGCTCACCGCTACAAGAGACCCAGTACTTC
CASSPLQETQYF
>TRBD2|TRBJ2-2|TRBV4-1|-
TGCGCCAGCAGCCAAGATCCCCGGGGGGGTTACACCGGGGAGCTGTTTTTT
CASSQDPRGGYTGELFF
>-|TRBJ1-1|TRBV5-6|few
TGTGCCAGCAGCCTAACCGTGGGGACTGAAGCTTTCTTT
CASSLTVGTEAFF
>-|TRBJ2-7|TRBV11-2|-
TGTGCCAGCAGCCCCCCTCCTTCCTACGAGCAGTACTTC
CASSPPPSYEQYF
>-|TRBJ1-2|TRBV9|few
TGTGCCAGCACCCCGGACAGCAGCCTCCTCAATTATTATGGCTACACCTTC
CASTPDSSLLNYYGYTF
>-|TRBJ2-2|TRBV5-4|few
TGTGCCAGCAGCTACAGACAGGCTTGGGCCACCGGGGAGCTGTTTTTT
CASSYRQAWATGELFF
>-|TRBJ2-5|TRBV28|few
TGTGCCAGCAGCTTTACAGGGTGGGGAGAGACCCAGTACTTC
CASSFTGWGETQYF
>-|TRBJ2-1|TRBV30|-
TGTGCCTGGAGTGTAGTCGGGAATGAGCAGTTCTTC
CAWSVVGNEQFF
>-|TRBJ2-1|TRBV2|-
TGTGCCAGCAGTGAATCGTGGATTGAGCAGTTCTTC
CASSESWIEQFF
>TRBD1|TRBJ1-2|TRBV5-6|many
TGTGCCAGCAGCCTCGGGACAGGGATTGCTGGCTACACCTTC
CASSLGTGIAGYTF
>TRBD1|TRBJ2-7|TRBV10-2|-
TGCGCCAGCGCCTCCGGACAGGGGGCGATTTACGAGCAGTACTTC
CASASGQGAIYEQYF
>-|TRBJ1-2|TRBV7-4|-
TGTGCCAGCAACCCTTATGGCTACACCTTC
CASNPYGYTF
>TRBD2|TRBJ2-7|TRBV5-5|medium-sized
TGTGCCAGCAGATCCGCCGGGACTAGCGAGCAGTACTTC
CASRSAGTSEQYF
>-|TRBJ1-6|TRBV5-1|-
TGCGCCAGCAGCCGCCGGGGCTCCTATAATTCACCCCTCCACTTT
CASSRRGSYNSPLHF
>-|TRBJ1-5|TRBV5-5|-
TGTGCCAGCAGCGGAGGACAGATATCTGATAGCAATCAGCCCCAGCATTTT
CASSGGQISDSNQPQHF